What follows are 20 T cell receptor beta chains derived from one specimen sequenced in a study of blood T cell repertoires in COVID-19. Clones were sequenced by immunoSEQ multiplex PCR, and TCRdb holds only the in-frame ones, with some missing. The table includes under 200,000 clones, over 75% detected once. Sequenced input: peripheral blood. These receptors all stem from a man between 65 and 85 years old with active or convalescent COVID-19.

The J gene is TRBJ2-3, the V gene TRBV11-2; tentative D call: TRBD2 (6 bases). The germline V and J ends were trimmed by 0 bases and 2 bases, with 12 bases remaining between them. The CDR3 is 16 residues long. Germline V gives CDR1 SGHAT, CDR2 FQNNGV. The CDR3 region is CASSLETAGNTDTQYF. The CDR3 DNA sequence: TGTGCCAGCAGCTTAGAGACGGCGGGGAACACAGATACGCAGTATTTT. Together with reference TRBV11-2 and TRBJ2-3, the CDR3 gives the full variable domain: EAGVAQSPRYKIIEKRQSVAFWCNPISGHATLYWYQQILGQGPKLLIQFQNNGVVDDSQLPKDRFSAERLKGVDSTLKIQPAKLEDSAVYLCASSLETAGNTDTQYFGPGTRLTVL.

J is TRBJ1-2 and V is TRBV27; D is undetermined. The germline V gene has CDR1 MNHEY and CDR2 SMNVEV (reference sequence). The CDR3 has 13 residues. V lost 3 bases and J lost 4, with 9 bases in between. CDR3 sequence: CASSFRGGYGYTF. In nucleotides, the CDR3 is TGTGCCAGCAGTTTTAGAGGAGGCTATGGCTACACCTTC.

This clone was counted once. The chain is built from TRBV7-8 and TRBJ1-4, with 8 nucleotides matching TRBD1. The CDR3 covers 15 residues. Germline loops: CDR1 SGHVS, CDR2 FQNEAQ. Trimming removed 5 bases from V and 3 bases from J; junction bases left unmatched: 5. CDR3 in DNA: TGTGCCAGCAGCGTCAGGGGGCAATCTAATGAAAAACTGTTTTTT. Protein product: CASSVRGQSNEKLFF.

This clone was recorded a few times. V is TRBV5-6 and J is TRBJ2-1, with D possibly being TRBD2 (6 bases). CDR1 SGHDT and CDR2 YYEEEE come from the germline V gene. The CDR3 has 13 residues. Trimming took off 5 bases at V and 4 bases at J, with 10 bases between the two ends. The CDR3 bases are TGTGCCAGCAGTCCCGCGGGATACAATGAGCAGTTCTTC. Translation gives CASSPAGYNEQFF.

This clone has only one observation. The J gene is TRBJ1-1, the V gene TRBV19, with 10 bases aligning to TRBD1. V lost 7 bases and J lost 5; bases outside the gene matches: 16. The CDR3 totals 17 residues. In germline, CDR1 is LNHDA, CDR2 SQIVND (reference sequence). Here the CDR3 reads CASTQVRTGQGKTEAFF. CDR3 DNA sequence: TGTGCCAGTACCCAAGTCCGGACGGGACAGGGGAAGACTGAAGCTTTCTTT.

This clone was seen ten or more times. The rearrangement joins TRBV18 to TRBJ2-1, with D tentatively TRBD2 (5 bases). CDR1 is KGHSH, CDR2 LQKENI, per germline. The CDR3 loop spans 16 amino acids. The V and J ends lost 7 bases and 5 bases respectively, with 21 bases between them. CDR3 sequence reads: CASYPQLDSINNEQFF. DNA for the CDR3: TGTGCCAGCTACCCCCAACTAGATTCCATAAACAATGAGCAGTTCTTC.

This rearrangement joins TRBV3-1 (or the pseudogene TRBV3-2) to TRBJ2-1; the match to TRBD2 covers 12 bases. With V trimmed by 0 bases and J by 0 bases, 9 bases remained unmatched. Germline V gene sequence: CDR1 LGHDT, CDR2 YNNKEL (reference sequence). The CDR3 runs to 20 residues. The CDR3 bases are TGTGCCAGCAGCCAAGACAGCGGGACTAGCGGGTATAGCTCCTACAATGAGCAGTTCTTC. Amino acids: CASSQDSGTSGYSSYNEQFF.

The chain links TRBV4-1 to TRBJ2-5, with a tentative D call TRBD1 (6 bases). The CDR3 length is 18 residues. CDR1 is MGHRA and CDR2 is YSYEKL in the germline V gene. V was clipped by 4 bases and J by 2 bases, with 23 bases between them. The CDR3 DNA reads TGCGCCAGCAGCCTCCCCCACGCAGGGGAAAGAAATCAAGAGACCCAGTACTTC. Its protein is CASSLPHAGERNQETQYF.

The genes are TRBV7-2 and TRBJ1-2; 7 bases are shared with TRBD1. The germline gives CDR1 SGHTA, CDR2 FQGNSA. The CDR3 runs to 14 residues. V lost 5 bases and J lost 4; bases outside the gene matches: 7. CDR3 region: CASSPQGQPYGYTF. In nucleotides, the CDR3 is TGTGCCAGCAGCCCGCAGGGACAGCCCTATGGCTACACCTTC.

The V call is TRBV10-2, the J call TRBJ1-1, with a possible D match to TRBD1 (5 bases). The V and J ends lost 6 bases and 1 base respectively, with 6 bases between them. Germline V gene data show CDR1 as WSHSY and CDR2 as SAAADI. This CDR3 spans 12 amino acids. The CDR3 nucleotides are TGCGCCAGCAGAGGACAGAACACTGAAGCTTTCTTT. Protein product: CASRGQNTEAFF.

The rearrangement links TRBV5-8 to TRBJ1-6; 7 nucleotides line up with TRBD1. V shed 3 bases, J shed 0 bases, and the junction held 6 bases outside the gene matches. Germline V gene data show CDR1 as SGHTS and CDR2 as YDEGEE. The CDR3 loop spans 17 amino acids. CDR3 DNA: TGTGCCAGCAGCTGGGGGGACAGCAGCTCCTATAATTCACCCCTCCACTTT. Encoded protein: CASSWGDSSSYNSPLHF. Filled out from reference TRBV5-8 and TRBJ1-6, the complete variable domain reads EAGVTQSPTHLIKTRGQQATLRCSPISGHTSVYWYQQALGLGLQFLLWYDEGEERNRGNFPPRFSGRQFPNYSSELNVNALELEDSALYLCASSWGDSSSYNSPLHFGNGTRLTVT.

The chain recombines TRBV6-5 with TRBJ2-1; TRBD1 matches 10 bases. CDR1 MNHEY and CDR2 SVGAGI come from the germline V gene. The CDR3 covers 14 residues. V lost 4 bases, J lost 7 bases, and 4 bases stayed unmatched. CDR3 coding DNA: TGTGCCAGCAGTTCGGGACAGGGGTCTAATGAGCAGTTCTTC. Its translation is CASSSGQGSNEQFF.

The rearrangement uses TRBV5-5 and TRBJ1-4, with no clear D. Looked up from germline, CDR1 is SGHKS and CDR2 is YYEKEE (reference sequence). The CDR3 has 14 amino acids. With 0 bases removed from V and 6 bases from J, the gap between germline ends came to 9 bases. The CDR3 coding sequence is TGTGCCAGCAGCTTGGGAGGATCCGATGAAAAACTGTTTTTT. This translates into CASSLGGSDEKLFF.

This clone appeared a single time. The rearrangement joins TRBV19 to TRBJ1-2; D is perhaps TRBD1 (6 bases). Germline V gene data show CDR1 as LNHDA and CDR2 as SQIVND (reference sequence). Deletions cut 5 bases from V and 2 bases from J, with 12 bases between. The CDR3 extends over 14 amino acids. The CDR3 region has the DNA TGTGCCAGTAGTCTCAGACAGGCGAACTATGGCTACACCTTC. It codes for CASSLRQANYGYTF.

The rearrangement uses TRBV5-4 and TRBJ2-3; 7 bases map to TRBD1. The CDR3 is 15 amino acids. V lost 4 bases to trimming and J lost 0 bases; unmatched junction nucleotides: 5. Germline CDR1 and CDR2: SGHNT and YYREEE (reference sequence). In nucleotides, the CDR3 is TGTGCCAGCAGCCTAAGGACAGGTAGCACAGATACGCAGTATTTT. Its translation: CASSLRTGSTDTQYF.

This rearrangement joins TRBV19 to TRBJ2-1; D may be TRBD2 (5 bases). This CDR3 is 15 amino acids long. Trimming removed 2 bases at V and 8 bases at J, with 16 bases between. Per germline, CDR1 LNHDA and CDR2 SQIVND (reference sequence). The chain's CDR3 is CASSISSGGRDEQFF. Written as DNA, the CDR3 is TGTGCCAGTAGTATAAGCAGCGGTGGGCGGGATGAGCAGTTCTTC.

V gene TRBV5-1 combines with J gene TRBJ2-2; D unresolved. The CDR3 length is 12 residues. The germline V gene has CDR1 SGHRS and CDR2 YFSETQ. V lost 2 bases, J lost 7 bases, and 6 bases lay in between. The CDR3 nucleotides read TGCGCCAGCAGCTTTAGTGGCGGGGAGCTGTTTTTT. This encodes CASSFSGGELFF. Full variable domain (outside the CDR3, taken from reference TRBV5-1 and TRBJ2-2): KAGVTQTPRYLIKTRGQQVTLSCSPISGHRSVSWYQQTPGQGLQFLFEYFSETQRNKGNFPGRFSGRQFSNSRSEMNVSTLELGDSALYLCASSFSGGELFFGEGSRLTVL.

The chain's CDR3 is CASSQPPFGGEAGELFF. The CDR3 nucleotides are TGTGCCAGCAGCCAACCCCCTTTCGGGGGGGAGGCCGGGGAGCTGTTTTTT. The chain links TRBV4-2 to TRBJ2-2; 8 bases fit TRBD2. The trim removed 2 bases at V and 6 bases at J, leaving 11 bases unmatched. The length of the CDR3 is 17 residues. Germline V gene data show CDR1 as LGHNA and CDR2 as YNFKEQ.

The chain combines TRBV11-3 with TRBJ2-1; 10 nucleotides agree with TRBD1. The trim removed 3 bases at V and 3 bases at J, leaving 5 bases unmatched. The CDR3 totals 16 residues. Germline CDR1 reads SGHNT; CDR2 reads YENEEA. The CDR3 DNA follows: TGTGCCAGCAGCTTGGGGGGGACAGGGGTCTACAATGAGCAGTTCTTC. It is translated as CASSLGGTGVYNEQFF. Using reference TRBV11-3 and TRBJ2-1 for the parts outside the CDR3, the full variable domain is EAGVVQSPRYKIIEKKQPVAFWCNPISGHNTLYWYLQNLGQGPELLIRYENEEAVDDSQLPKDRFSAERLKGVDSTLKIQPAELGDSAVYLCASSLGGTGVYNEQFFGPGTRLTVL.

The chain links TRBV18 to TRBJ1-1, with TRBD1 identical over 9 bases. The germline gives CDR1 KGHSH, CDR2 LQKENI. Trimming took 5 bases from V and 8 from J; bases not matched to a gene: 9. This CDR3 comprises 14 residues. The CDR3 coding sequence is TGTGCCAGCTCAGCCGGGACAGGGAGGGTGGAAGCTTTCTTT. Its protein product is CASSAGTGRVEAFF.